The entry that follows covers one T cell receptor (beta chain) sequence. CDR1 SGHRS and CDR2 YFSETQ come from the germline V gene. This CDR3 contains 18 residues. Unmatched junction bases numbered 12, after V lost 1 base and J lost 1 base. The sample belongs to a study of shared clonotypes between healthy human individuals. Across the whole study: Participating donors consisted of two women and a few men aged 18 to 49.

It was across several immunoSEQ plates that each subset's genomic DNA was evenly split. Sequenced by immunoSEQ multiplex PCR; TCRdb stores in-frame clones only, minus some. The sample lists over 2 million clones; just under 95% were seen once. The gene calls are TRBV5-1 and TRBJ2-3, with TRBD2 matching 7 bases. Sequences were obtained from naive CD4+ T cells from PBMCs. This sample's subset: CD45RA+ positively selected. This receptor was taken from a man between 18 and 29 years old in good health. Some clones in this sample may be carry-over from other donors' samples. The CDR3 sequence: CASSLSSPSGIGTDTQYF. In DNA form, the CDR3 reads TGCGCCAGCAGCTTGTCGTCCCCAAGCGGGATAGGCACAGATACGCAGTATTTT. The variable domain in full, with the rest retrieved from reference TRBV5-1 and TRBJ2-3, is KAGVTQTPRYLIKTRGQQVTLSCSPISGHRSVSWYQQTPGQGLQFLFEYFSETQRNKGNFPGRFSGRQFSNSRSEMNVSTLELGDSALYLCASSLSSPSGIGTDTQYFGPGTRLTVL.